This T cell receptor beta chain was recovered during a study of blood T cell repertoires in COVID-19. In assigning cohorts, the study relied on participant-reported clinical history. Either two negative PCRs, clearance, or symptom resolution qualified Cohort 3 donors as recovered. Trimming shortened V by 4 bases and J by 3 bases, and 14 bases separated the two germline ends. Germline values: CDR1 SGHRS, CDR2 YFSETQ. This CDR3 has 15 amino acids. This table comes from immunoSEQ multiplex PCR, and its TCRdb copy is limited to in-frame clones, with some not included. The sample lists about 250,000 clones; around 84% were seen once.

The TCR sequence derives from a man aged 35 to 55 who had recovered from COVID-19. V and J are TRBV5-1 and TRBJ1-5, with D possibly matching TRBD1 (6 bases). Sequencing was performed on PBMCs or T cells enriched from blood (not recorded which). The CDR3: CASSEGQGINQPQHF. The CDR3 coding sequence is TGCGCCAGCAGCGAAGGGCAGGGGATCAATCAGCCCCAGCATTTT.